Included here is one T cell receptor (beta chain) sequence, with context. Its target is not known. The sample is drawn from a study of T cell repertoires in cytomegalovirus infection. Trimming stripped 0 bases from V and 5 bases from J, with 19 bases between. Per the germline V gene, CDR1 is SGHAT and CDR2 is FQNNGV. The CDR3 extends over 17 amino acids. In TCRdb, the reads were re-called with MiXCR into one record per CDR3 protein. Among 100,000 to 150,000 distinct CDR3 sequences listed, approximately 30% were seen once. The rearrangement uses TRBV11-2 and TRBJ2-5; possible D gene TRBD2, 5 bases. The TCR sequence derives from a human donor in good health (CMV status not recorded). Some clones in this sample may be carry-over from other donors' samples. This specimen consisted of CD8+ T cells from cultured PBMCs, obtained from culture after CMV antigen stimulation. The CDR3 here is CASSLDHGLATGETQYF. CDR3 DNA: TGTGCCAGCAGCTTAGACCACGGACTGGCGACGGGGGAGACCCAGTACTTC. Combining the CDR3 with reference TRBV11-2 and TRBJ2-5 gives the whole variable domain EAGVAQSPRYKIIEKRQSVAFWCNPISGHATLYWYQQILGQGPKLLIQFQNNGVVDDSQLPKDRFSAERLKGVDSTLKIQPAKLEDSAVYLCASSLDHGLATGETQYFGPGTRLLVL.